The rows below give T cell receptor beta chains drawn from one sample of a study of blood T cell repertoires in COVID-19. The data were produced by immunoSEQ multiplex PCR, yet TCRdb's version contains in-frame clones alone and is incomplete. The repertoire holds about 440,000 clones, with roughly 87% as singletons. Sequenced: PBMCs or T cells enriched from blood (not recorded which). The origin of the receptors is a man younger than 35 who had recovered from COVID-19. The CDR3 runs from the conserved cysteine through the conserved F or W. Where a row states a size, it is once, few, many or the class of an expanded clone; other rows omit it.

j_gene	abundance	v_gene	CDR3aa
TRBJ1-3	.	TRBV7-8	CASSWTDSGNTIYF
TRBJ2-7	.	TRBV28	CASSFSGTGPLGAYEQYF
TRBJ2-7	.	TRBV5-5	CASSLYREGPYEQYF
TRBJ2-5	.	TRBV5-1	CASSPSGVVGETQYF
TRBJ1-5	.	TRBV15	CATSRGTVNQPQHF
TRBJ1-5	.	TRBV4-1	CASSQVGVRGSNQPQHF
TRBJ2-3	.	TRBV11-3	CASSRSDTQYF
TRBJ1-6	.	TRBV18	CASSPLSTGNNSPLHF
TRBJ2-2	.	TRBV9	CASSVVSAGELFF
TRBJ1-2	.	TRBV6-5	CASSSTNNYGYTF
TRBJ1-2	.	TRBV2	CASSESSGYTF
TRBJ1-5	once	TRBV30	CAGSRGNSNQPQHF
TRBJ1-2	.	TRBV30	CACGGGGYTF
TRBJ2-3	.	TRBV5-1	CASSSGGRRDTDTQYF
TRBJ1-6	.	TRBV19	CASRSGTYDSPLHF
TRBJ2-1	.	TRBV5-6	CASSLAYDRRRYNEQFF
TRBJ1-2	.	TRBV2	CASEKTGRDGYTF
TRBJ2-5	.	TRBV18	CASSVRDSGPETQYF
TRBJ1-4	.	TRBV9	CASSVGGTGSEKLFF
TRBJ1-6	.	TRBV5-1	CASSPGTGNSPLHF